The 14 T cell receptor beta chains below all came from one sample that was sequenced in a study of cytomegalovirus exposure and HLA in healthy donors. PCR involved 60 Vbeta and 13 Jbeta primers. Generated by immunoSEQ multiplex PCR, the TCRdb table keeps only in-frame clones and is missing some. The table shows under 150,000 clones, with 55% to 75% occurring only once. Sequenced material: PBMCs. The receptors were sampled from a man aged 45-65 years in good health and CMV-seropositive.

This chain uses TRBV5-1 with TRBJ2-1, with D possibly TRBD2 on 6 matching bases. Germline V lookup: CDR1 SGHRS, CDR2 YFSETQ. The CDR3 consists of 14 residues. V was clipped by 5 bases and J by 5 bases, with 14 bases between them. The CDR3 loop is CASRIAVLDNEQFF. The CDR3 DNA reads as TGCGCCAGCAGGATAGCGGTTCTCGACAATGAGCAGTTCTTC.

CDR3 nucleotides: TGTGCCAGTAGTATAGGGGGGGCACAGGGGGCCAAAAACATTCAGTACTTC. This sequence encodes CASSIGGAQGAKNIQYF. The gene calls are TRBV19 and TRBJ2-4, with D possibly being TRBD1 (7 bases). The CDR3 sequence is 17 residues long. V dropped 1 base and J dropped 1 base, with 14 bases sitting between them. Germline CDR1 LNHDA, CDR2 SQIVND (reference sequence). Full variable domain (outside the CDR3, taken from reference TRBV19 and TRBJ2-4): DGGITQSPKYLFRKEGQNVTLSCEQNLNHDAMYWYRQDPGQGLRLIYYSQIVNDFQKGDIAEGYSVSREKKESFPLTVTSAQKNPTAFYLCASSIGGAQGAKNIQYFGAGTRLSVL.

This chain links TRBV19 with TRBJ1-5, with 7 bases matching TRBD1. The CDR3 runs to 13 residues. Germline CDR1 LNHDA, CDR2 SQIVND (reference sequence). J was trimmed by 6 bases and V by 3 bases; bases with no gene match: 2. CDR3 coding DNA: TGTGCCAGTAGTATCAGGGGGACTCAGCCCCAGCATTTT. Residues: CASSIRGTQPQHF.

This chain connects TRBV6-1 to TRBJ2-7; no definite D call. The CDR3 extends over 14 amino acids. Germline V gives CDR1 MNHNS, CDR2 SASEGT. V lost 9 bases and J lost 0, with 15 bases in between. DNA of the CDR3: TGTGCCAGTCGCGGCAGTTCATACTCCTACGAGCAGTACTTC. It specifies CASRGSSYSYEQYF.

The V call is TRBV6-6, the J call TRBJ1-3; D is perhaps TRBD1 (5 bases). This CDR3 has 15 amino acids. Deletions cut 0 bases from V and 4 bases from J, with 10 bases between. From germline, CDR1 is MNHNY and CDR2 SVGAGI (reference sequence). In DNA form, the CDR3 reads TGTGCCAGCAGTTACTCGGGAGGGGTCGGAAACACCATATATTTT. It specifies CASSYSGGVGNTIYF.

J is TRBJ2-3 and V is TRBV18, with D unresolved. Trimming removed 5 bases at V and 2 bases at J, with 14 bases between. In germline, CDR1 is KGHSH, CDR2 LQKENI. The CDR3 runs to 15 residues. The CDR3 sequence: CASSAQTSTTDTQYF. The CDR3 DNA reads as TGTGCCAGCTCAGCCCAGACTTCCACCACAGATACGCAGTATTTT. Full variable domain (missing parts from reference TRBV18 and TRBJ2-3): NAGVMQNPRHLVRRRGQEARLRCSPMKGHSHVYWYRQLPEEGLKFMVYLQKENIIDESGMPKERFSAEFPKEGPSILRIQQVVRGDSAAYFCASSAQTSTTDTQYFGPGTRLTVL.

This chain's CDR3 is CASRPGGAAKTYEQYF. The CDR3 DNA reads TGTGCCAGCAGGCCGGGCGGGGCGGCCAAGACCTACGAGCAGTACTTC. The chain joins TRBV28 to TRBJ2-7; possible D gene TRBD2, 6 bases. V was trimmed by 6 bases and J by 2 bases, leaving 20 bases between them. Germline assignment: CDR1 MDHEN and CDR2 SYDVKM. The CDR3 consists of 16 residues.

The DNA for the CDR3 is TGTGCCAGCTCACCGGGCGGGGCCGAAACTGAAGCTTTCTTT. Translated, it gives CASSPGGAETEAFF. This chain uses TRBV18 with TRBJ1-1; the D gene is possibly TRBD1 (5 bases). The germline gives CDR1 KGHSH, CDR2 LQKENI. Trimming stripped 3 bases from V and 5 bases from J, with 13 bases between. The CDR3 consists of 14 residues.

The chain recombines TRBV11-2 with TRBJ1-4; 11 bases line up with TRBD1. Germline V gene lookup returns CDR1 SGHAT and CDR2 FQNNGV. The CDR3 totals 16 residues. V lost 3 bases, J lost 6 bases, and 6 bases stayed unmatched. The CDR3 region is CASSFPVGQGDEKLFF. Here the CDR3 DNA reads TGTGCCAGCAGCTTCCCGGTGGGACAGGGGGATGAAAAACTGTTTTTT.

In this sample, this clone turned up a few times. The chain links TRBV5-1 to TRBJ1-6, with D unclear. V lost 2 bases and J 5 bases, leaving 2 bases between the germline ends. There are 12 residues in the CDR3. Germline values: CDR1 SGHRS, CDR2 YFSETQ. For the CDR3, the DNA is TGCGCCAGCAGCTTCGATAATTCACCCCTCCACTTT. Translated: CASSFDNSPLHF.

Here the CDR3 DNA reads TGTGCCAGCAGTAAGGACAGCGCTAATTCACCCCTCCACTTT. Translating gives CASSKDSANSPLHF. This chain links TRBV6-6 with TRBJ1-6; a possible D gene is TRBD1 (6 bases). The V end was cut by 5 bases, the J end by 6 bases, with 11 bases between. The germline CDR1 and CDR2 sequences are MNHNY and SVGAGI (reference sequence). This CDR3 comprises 14 residues.

This sequence joins TRBV19 and TRBJ2-5; 9 positions agree with TRBD1. This CDR3 comprises 16 residues. Germline V gene data show CDR1 as LNHDA and CDR2 as SQIVND (reference sequence). Trimming cost V 5 bases and J 2 bases; bases outside gene matches: 9. CDR3 sequence: CASSPARTGEQETQYF. DNA for the CDR3: TGTGCCAGTAGTCCGGCTAGGACAGGGGAACAAGAGACCCAGTACTTC.

The chain joins TRBV15 to TRBJ2-1; D possibly corresponds to TRBD2 (6 bases). Trimming pared 5 bases from V and 7 bases from J, leaving 27 bases between. Germline V gives CDR1 LNHNV, CDR2 YYDKDF (reference sequence). This CDR3 is built from 18 residues. The CDR3 DNA reads as TGTGCCACCAGCGGGCCCGTTACCGGGACCTACGGGGGAAATGAGCAGTTCTTC. This codes for CATSGPVTGTYGGNEQFF.

This chain uses TRBV6-5 with TRBJ1-5, with a tentative D call TRBD1 (5 bases). The V and J ends lost 5 bases and 9 bases respectively, with 11 bases between them. Germline values: CDR1 MNHEY, CDR2 SVGAGI. This CDR3 contains 12 residues. As DNA, the CDR3 is TGTGCCAGCAGTGGGGGGGACGGGCCCCAGCATTTT. Its translation is CASSGGDGPQHF.